This T cell receptor beta chain comes out of a study of blood T cells in healthy people across ages. Primed by a sample-barcoded 5' primer and a J-beta primer mix, a second PCR proceeded for 7 to 11 cycles. Each CDR3 protein is one row after TCRdb ran MiXCR on the 5' RACE reads. The sample yields hundreds of thousands of distinct CDR3 sequences, around 24% seen once. The CDR3 consists of 16 residues. Trimming removed 5 bases at V and 0 bases at J, with 16 bases between. Germline loops: CDR1 SGHAT, CDR2 FQDESV (reference sequence). The data also belong to a second study, concerning T cells of mothers and their children.

V is TRBV11-1 and J is TRBJ1-1; D is perhaps TRBD1 (6 bases). The sequenced sample consisted of blood. This sequence was found in a boy between 5 and 17 years old in good health. In nucleotides, the CDR3 is TGTGCCAGCAGCCAAAACAGGGTTTCCATGAACACTGAAGCTTTCTTT. Translation: CASSQNRVSMNTEAFF. Full variable domain (rest looked up from reference TRBV11-1 and TRBJ1-1): EAEVAQSPRYKITEKSQAVAFWCDPISGHATLYWYRQILGQGPELLVQFQDESVVDDSQLPKDRFSAERLKGVDSTLKIQPAELGDSAMYLCASSQNRVSMNTEAFFGQGTRLTVV.